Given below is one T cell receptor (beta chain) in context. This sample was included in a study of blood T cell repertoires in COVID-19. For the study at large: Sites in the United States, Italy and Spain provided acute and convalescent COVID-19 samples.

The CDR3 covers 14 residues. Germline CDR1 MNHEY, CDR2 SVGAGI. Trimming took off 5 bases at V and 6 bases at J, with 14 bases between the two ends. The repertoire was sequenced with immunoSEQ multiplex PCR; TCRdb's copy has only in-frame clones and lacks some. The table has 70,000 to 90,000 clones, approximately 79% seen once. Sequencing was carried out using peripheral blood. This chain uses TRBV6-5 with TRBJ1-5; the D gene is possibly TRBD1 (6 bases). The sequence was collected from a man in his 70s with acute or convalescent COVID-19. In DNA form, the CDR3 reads TGTGCCAGCAGTCCGGAGGGGGGGACTCAGCCCCAGCATTTT. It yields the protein CASSPEGGTQPQHF.